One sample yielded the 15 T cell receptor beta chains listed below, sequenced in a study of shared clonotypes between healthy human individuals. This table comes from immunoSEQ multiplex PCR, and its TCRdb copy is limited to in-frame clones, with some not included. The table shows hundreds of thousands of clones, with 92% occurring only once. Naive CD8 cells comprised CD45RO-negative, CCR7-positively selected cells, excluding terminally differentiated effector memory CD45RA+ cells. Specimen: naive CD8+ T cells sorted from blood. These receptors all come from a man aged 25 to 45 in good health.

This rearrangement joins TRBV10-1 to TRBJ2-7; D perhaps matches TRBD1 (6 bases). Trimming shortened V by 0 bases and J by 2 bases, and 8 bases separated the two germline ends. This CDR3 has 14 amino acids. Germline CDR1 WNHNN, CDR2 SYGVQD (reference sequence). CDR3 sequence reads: CASSESSGAYEQYF. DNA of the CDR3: TGCGCCAGCAGTGAGTCGTCAGGGGCCTACGAGCAGTACTTC.

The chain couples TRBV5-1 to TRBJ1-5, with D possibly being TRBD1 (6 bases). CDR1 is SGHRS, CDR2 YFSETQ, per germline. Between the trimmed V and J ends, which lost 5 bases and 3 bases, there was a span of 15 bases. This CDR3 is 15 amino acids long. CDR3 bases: TGCGCCAGCAGTTTAGGGGGAATTGACAATCAGCCCCAGCATTTT. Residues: CASSLGGIDNQPQHF.

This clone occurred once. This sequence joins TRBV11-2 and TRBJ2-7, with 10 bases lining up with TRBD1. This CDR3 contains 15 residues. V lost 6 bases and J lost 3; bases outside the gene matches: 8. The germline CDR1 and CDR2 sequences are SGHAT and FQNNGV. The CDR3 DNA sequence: TGTGCCAGCAGACATCCGGGACAGGGGAACTACGAGCAGTACTTC. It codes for CASRHPGQGNYEQYF.

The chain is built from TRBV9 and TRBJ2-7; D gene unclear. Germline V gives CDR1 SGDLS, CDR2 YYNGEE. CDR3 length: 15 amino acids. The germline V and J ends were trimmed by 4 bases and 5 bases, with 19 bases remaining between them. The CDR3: CASSPHGLSLDEQYF. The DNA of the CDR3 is TGTGCCAGCAGCCCCCACGGGCTTTCTCTTGACGAGCAGTACTTC.

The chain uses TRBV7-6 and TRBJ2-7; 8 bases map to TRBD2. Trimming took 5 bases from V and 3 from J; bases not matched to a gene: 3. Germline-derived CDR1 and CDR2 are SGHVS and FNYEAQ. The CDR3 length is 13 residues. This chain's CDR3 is CASSPSGSYEQYF. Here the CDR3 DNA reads TGTGCCAGCAGCCCCAGCGGGAGCTACGAGCAGTACTTC.

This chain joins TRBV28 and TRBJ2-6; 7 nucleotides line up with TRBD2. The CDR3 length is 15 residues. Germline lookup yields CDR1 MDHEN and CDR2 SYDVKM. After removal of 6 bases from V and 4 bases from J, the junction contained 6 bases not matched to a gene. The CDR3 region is CASSPAGAGANVLTF. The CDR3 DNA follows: TGTGCCAGCAGCCCGGCGGGAGCGGGGGCCAACGTCCTGACTTTC.

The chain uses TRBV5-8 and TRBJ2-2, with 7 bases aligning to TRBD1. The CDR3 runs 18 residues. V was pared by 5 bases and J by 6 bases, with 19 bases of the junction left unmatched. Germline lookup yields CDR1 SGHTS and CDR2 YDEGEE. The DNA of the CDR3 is TGTGCCAGCAGTGATCGGACAGGAGTAGTTCATTCCCCCGGGGAGCTGTTTTTT. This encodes CASSDRTGVVHSPGELFF.

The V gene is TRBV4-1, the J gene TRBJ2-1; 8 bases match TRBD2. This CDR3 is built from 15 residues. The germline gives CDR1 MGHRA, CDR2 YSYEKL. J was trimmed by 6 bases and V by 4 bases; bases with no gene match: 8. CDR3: CASSPLAGPSNEQFF. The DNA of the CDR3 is TGCGCCAGCAGCCCCTTAGCGGGACCCTCCAATGAGCAGTTCTTC.

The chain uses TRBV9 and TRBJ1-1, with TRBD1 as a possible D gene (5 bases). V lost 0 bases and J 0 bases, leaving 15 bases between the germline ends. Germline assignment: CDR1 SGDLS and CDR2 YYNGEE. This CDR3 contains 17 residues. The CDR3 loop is CASSVVQGTSMNTEAFF. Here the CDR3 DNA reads TGTGCCAGCAGCGTAGTCCAGGGCACTTCTATGAACACTGAAGCTTTCTTT.

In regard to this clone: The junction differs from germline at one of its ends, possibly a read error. This chain's CDR3 is CASSLLSHGDEQFF. CDR3 bases: TGTGCCAGCAGCTTATTGTCCCATGGGGATGAGCAGTTCTTC. The chain uses TRBV27 and TRBJ2-1; the D is unclear. From germline, CDR1 is MNHEY and CDR2 SMNVEV (reference sequence). The CDR3 consists of 14 residues.

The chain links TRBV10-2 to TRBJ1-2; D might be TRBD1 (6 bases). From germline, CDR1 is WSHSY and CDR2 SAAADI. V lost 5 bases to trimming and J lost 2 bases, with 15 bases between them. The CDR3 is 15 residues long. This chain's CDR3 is CASSNARGLNYGYTF. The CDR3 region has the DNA TGCGCCAGCAGTAATGCCAGGGGTCTGAACTATGGCTACACCTTC.

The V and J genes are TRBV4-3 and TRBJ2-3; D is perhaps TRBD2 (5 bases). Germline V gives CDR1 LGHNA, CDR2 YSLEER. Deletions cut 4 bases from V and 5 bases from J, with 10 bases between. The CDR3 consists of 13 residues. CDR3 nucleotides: TGCGCCAGCAGCCTAACGGCGGGAGATACGCAGTATTTT. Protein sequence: CASSLTAGDTQYF.

CDR3 DNA sequence: TGTGCCATCAGTGAGTCGACTAGCGTATACAATGAGCAGTTCTTC. Its protein is CAISESTSVYNEQFF. The chain combines TRBV10-3 with TRBJ2-1; 8 bases match TRBD2. Germline V gene sequence: CDR1 ENHRY, CDR2 SYGVKD. Germline trimming cut 0 bases from V and 4 bases from J; bases unmatched to any gene: 2. The CDR3 totals 15 residues.

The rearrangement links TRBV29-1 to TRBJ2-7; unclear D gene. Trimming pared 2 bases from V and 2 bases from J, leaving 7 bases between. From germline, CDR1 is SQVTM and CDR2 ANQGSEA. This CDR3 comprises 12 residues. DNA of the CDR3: TGCAGCGTTGAATCCAAGACCTACGAGCAGTACTTC. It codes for CSVESKTYEQYF.

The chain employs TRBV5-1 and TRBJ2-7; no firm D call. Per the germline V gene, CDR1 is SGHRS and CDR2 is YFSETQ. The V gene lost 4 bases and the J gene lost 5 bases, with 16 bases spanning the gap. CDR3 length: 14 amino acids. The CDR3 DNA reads TGCGCCAGCAGCATCCCCGGGCATCACGACGAGCAGTACTTC. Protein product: CASSIPGHHDEQYF. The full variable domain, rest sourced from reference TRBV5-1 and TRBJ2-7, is KAGVTQTPRYLIKTRGQQVTLSCSPISGHRSVSWYQQTPGQGLQFLFEYFSETQRNKGNFPGRFSGRQFSNSRSEMNVSTLELGDSALYLCASSIPGHHDEQYFGPGTRLTVT.